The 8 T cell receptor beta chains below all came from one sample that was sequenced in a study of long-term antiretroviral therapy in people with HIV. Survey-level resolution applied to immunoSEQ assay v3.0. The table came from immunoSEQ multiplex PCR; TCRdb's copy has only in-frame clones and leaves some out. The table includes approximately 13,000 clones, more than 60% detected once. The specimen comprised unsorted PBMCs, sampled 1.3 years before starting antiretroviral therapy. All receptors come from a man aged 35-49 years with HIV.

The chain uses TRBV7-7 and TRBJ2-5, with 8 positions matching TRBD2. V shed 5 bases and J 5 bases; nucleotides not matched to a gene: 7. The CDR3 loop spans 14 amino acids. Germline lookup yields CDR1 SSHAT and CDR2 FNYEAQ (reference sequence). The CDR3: CASSLGLAGETQYF. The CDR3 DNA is TGTGCCAGCAGCCTCGGACTAGCTGGGGAGACCCAGTACTTC. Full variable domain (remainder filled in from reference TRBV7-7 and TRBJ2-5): GAGVSQSPRYKVTKRGQDVTLRCDPISSHATLYWYQQALGQGPEFLTYFNYEAQPDKSGLPSDRFSAERPEGSISTLTIQRTEQRDSAMYRCASSLGLAGETQYFGPGTRLLVL.

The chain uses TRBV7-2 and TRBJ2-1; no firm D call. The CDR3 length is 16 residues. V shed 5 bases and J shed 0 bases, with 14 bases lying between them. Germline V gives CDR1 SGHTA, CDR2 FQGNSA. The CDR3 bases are TGTGCCAGCAGCCCCCTTGGCGGAAGCTCCTACAATGAGCAGTTCTTC. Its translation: CASSPLGGSSYNEQFF.

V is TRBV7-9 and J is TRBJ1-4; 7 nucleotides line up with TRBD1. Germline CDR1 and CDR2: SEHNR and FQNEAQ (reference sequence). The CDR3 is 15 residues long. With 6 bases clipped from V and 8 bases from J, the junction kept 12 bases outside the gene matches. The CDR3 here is CASSYLGQEEEKLFF. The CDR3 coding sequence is TGTGCCAGCAGTTACCTCGGACAGGAAGAGGAAAAACTGTTTTTT.

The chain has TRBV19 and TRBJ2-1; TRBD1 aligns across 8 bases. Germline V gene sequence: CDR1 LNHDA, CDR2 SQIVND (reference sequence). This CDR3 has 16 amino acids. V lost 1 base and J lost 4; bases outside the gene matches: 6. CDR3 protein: CASSIGPGGAYNEQFF. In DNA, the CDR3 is TGTGCCAGTAGTATAGGACCAGGGGGCGCTTACAATGAGCAGTTCTTC.

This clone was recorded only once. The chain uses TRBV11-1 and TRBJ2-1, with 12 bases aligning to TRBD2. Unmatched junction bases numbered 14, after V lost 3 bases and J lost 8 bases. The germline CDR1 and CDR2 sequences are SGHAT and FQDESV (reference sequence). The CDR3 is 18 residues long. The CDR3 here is CASSFELPSSGGEDEQFF. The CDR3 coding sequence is TGTGCCAGCAGCTTTGAGCTTCCTTCTAGCGGGGGGGAGGATGAGCAGTTCTTC.

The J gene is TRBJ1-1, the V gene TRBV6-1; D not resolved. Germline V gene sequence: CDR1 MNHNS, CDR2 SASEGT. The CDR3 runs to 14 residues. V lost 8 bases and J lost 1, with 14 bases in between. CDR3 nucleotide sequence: TGTGCCAGCCGACGACTAGGGTCGAACACTGAAGCTTTCTTT. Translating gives CASRRLGSNTEAFF.

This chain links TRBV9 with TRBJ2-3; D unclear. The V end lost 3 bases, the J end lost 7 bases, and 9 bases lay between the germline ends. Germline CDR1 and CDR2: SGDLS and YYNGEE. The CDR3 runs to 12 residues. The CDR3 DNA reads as TGTGCCAGCAGCGCCAACTCTTATACGCAGTATTTT. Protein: CASSANSYTQYF.

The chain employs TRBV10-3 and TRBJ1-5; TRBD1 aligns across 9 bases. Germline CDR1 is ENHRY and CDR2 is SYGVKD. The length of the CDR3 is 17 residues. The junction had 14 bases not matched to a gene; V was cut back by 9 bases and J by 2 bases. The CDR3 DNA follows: TGTGCCATAGCCCCGGGACAGGGTAGGTTTGGCAATCAGCCCCAGCATTTT. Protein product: CAIAPGQGRFGNQPQHF.